The subject of this entry is one T cell receptor (beta chain). The antigen is not known. The data are from a study of long-term antiretroviral therapy in people with HIV. General study results and limits: Diversity remained lower than transplant donor controls, even though it increased after ART. Pre-ART-expanded clones dominated the repertoire at all time points.

The CDR3 is 16 amino acids. V shed 4 bases and J shed 3 bases, with 16 bases lying between them. CDR1 and CDR2 (germline): LNHDA, SQIVND (reference sequence). A v3.0 immunoSEQ assay was performed at survey level. Libraries were prepared by immunoSEQ multiplex PCR; TCRdb keeps only in-frame clonotypes and omits some of them. The sample consists of around 20,000 clones, about four fifths of them appearing once. This receptor was obtained from a man between 18 and 29 years old with HIV. This sequence joins TRBV19 and TRBJ1-5; D perhaps matches TRBD1 (6 bases). The sample here was unsorted PBMCs, taken at the start of antiretroviral therapy, before treatment. CDR3 in amino acids: CASSKPLGQPNQPQHF. CDR3 coding DNA: TGTGCCAGTAGTAAGCCTCTGGGACAACCCAATCAGCCCCAGCATTTT.